These 15 T cell receptor beta chains share one sample of origin, sequenced in a study of immune evolution from preneoplasia to lung adenocarcinoma. Data came from immunoSEQ multiplex PCR; TCRdb stores just in-frame clones and leaves some out. Found here are tens of thousands of clones, 65% to 80% of them singletons; the top ten hold around 5%. Sequences were obtained from FFPE invasive lung adenocarcinoma tissue. The receptors were sampled from a person aged 60 to 70 with lung adenocarcinoma.

V is TRBV7-9 and J is TRBJ2-7; no clear D. With 5 bases removed from V and 0 bases from J, the gap between germline ends came to 5 bases. Germline CDR1 and CDR2: SEHNR and FQNEAQ (reference sequence). This CDR3 has 12 residues. CDR3 sequence: CASSRNSYEQYF. CDR3 DNA: TGTGCCAGCAGCCGAAACTCCTACGAGCAGTACTTC.

The chain is built from TRBV18 and TRBJ1-4, with D unresolved. Germline V gives CDR1 KGHSH, CDR2 LQKENI. V lost 2 bases to trimming and J lost 7 bases, with 2 bases between them. The CDR3 is 11 residues long. CDR3 DNA: TGTGCCAGCTCACCAGCTGAAAAACTGTTTTTT. This translates into CASSPAEKLFF.

This clone was seen a single time. This chain joins TRBV18 and TRBJ1-2; the D gene is possibly TRBD1 (6 bases). Germline-derived CDR1 and CDR2 are KGHSH and LQKENI. This CDR3 comprises 14 residues. V was pared by 2 bases and J by 2 bases, with 9 bases between. CDR3 residues: CASSPWDKNYGYTF. DNA of the CDR3: TGTGCCAGCTCACCATGGGACAAGAACTATGGCTACACCTTC. Full variable domain (outside the CDR3, taken from reference TRBV18 and TRBJ1-2): NAGVMQNPRHLVRRRGQEARLRCSPMKGHSHVYWYRQLPEEGLKFMVYLQKENIIDESGMPKERFSAEFPKEGPSILRIQQVVRGDSAAYFCASSPWDKNYGYTFGSGTRLTVV.

The chain links TRBV5-8 to TRBJ2-5; D not resolved. Deletions cut 1 base from V and 12 bases from J, with 1 base between. Germline V gene data show CDR1 as SGHTS and CDR2 as YDEGEE. The CDR3 is 8 amino acids. CDR3 DNA sequence: TGTGCCAGCAGCTTGAAGTACTTC. Protein sequence: CASSLKYF.

This chain uses TRBV7-9 with TRBJ1-1; 8 positions match TRBD1. The CDR3 runs to 13 residues. J gave up 7 bases and V 5 bases, and 6 bases lay outside the gene matches. Germline CDR1 SEHNR, CDR2 FQNEAQ (reference sequence). CDR3 in amino acids: CASSQQGGGEAFF. CDR3 in DNA: TGTGCCAGCAGCCAACAGGGGGGCGGTGAAGCTTTCTTT.

The rearrangement joins TRBV6-5 to TRBJ1-5; a possible D gene is TRBD1 (5 bases). This CDR3 comprises 14 residues. Germline CDR1 reads MNHEY; CDR2 reads SVGAGI. V lost 6 bases and J 3 bases, leaving 12 bases between the germline ends. The CDR3 protein is CASSPDSVNQPQHF. The CDR3 DNA is TGTGCCAGCAGCCCTGACAGTGTCAATCAGCCCCAGCATTTT.

This clone came up once. The chain joins TRBV5-8 to TRBJ1-1; 7 bases match TRBD1. Germline assignment: CDR1 SGHTS and CDR2 YDEGEE. Unmatched junction bases numbered 7, after V lost 4 bases and J lost 7 bases. This CDR3 is built from 13 residues. The CDR3 loop is CASSPGQSLEAFF. The CDR3 nucleotides read TGTGCCAGCAGCCCGGGACAGAGCCTTGAAGCTTTCTTT.

The rearrangement uses TRBV11-3 and TRBJ2-5, with a weak D call TRBD2 (5 bases). This CDR3 contains 14 residues. From germline, CDR1 is SGHNT and CDR2 YENEEA. The ends were cut back, 1 base at V and 3 bases at J, with 9 bases in the middle. CDR3 residues: CASSLGGIEETQYF. In DNA form, the CDR3 reads TGTGCCAGCAGCTTAGGAGGGATTGAAGAGACCCAGTACTTC.

This chain connects TRBV11-2 to TRBJ2-4; TRBD1 aligns across 7 bases. Germline trimming cut 5 bases from V and 9 bases from J; bases unmatched to any gene: 10. This CDR3 contains 14 residues. The V gene's germline CDR1 is SGHAT and CDR2 FQNNGV. CDR3 sequence: CASSPRQGIGIQYF. CDR3 DNA: TGTGCCAGCAGCCCTCGACAGGGCATCGGCATTCAGTACTTC. Variable domain in full (rest from reference TRBV11-2 and TRBJ2-4): EAGVAQSPRYKIIEKRQSVAFWCNPISGHATLYWYQQILGQGPKLLIQFQNNGVVDDSQLPKDRFSAERLKGVDSTLKIQPAKLEDSAVYLCASSPRQGIGIQYFGAGTRLSVL.

The chain couples TRBV6-6 to TRBJ1-2; a weak D match, TRBD1 (5 bases). The CDR3 totals 13 residues. Trimming removed 5 bases at V and 7 bases at J, with 14 bases between. Germline V gene data show CDR1 as MNHNY and CDR2 as SVGAGI (reference sequence). This chain's CDR3 is CASSGGSWGGYTF. CDR3 nucleotides: TGTGCCAGCAGTGGGGGAAGTTGGGGTGGCTACACCTTC.

The gene calls are TRBV2 and TRBJ1-2, with 12 bases identical to TRBD1. Losses at the gene ends were 7 bases for V and 8 bases for J; bases not matched to a gene: 11. CDR1 and CDR2 (germline): SNHLY, FYNNEI. The CDR3 has 15 amino acids. CDR3 amino acids: CASTRGDRGRRGYTF. For the CDR3, the DNA is TGTGCCAGCACCAGGGGGGACAGGGGGCGTAGGGGCTACACCTTC.

There are a few counts of this clone. The gene calls are TRBV9 and TRBJ2-1; 10 bases map to TRBD2. Trimming took 2 bases from V and 8 from J; bases not matched to a gene: 16. Germline V gives CDR1 SGDLS, CDR2 YYNGEE. This CDR3 spans 18 amino acids. Here the CDR3 DNA reads TGTGCCAGCAGCGTCGGTCCCTTAAGCGGGAGGGGTTACCATGAGCAGTTCTTC. Residues: CASSVGPLSGRGYHEQFF.

V and J are TRBV7-5 and TRBJ1-5; the table's TRBD1 call for D was not verified on the DNA. TRBV7-5 constitutes a pseudogene. The CDR3 spans 17 residues. As DNA, the CDR3 is TGTGTCAGAAGCCCCCGCCGGTTGGGGGCGGCTAATCAGCCCCAGCATTTT. The encoded protein is CVRSPRRLGAANQPQHF.

CDR3 protein: CASSSPRDPTYEQYF. The CDR3 nucleotides are TGTGCCAGCAGTTCTCCCAGGGATCCTACCTACGAGCAGTACTTC. V usage is TRBV28 and J usage is TRBJ2-7, with a possible D match to TRBD1 (5 bases). Germline V gene data show CDR1 as MDHEN and CDR2 as SYDVKM. CDR3 length: 15 amino acids. The V gene lost 4 bases and the J gene lost 2 bases, with 15 bases spanning the gap.

The chain carries TRBV14 and TRBJ2-7; 8 positions agree with TRBD2. Germline CDR1 SGHDN, CDR2 FVKESK. CDR3 length equals 14 residues. The trim removed 4 bases at V and 7 bases at J, leaving 9 bases unmatched. This CDR3 reads CASSPSAGGREQYF. In nucleotides, the CDR3 is TGTGCCAGCAGCCCCTCTGCGGGAGGACGGGAGCAGTACTTC.